The 21 T cell receptor beta chains reported below all come from one sample, sequenced in a study of T cell repertoires in cytomegalovirus infection. The antigens for these receptors are not known. TCRdb analysed the reads with MiXCR anew, one entry per CDR3 protein. The sample shows about 890,000 distinct CDR3 sequences, approximately 32% of them seen only once. Sequenced here: cultured CD8+ T cells from PBMCs, sampled from culture after CMV antigen stimulation. Source of these receptors: a human donor in good health (CMV status not recorded). Some clones in this sample may be carry-over from other donors' samples.

This clonotype was counted between two and nine times. The chain employs TRBV4-1 and TRBJ1-2; D gene uncertain. This CDR3 has 14 residues. V lost 1 base to trimming and J lost 2 bases, with 8 bases between them. CDR1 and CDR2 (germline): MGHRA, YSYEKL. The CDR3 DNA reads TGCGCCAGCAGCCAAGGAGGGAGGAACTATGGCTACACCTTC. It translates to CASSQGGRNYGYTF.

This clonotype was detected a few times. The CDR3 DNA sequence: TGTGCCAGCAGCACACGGGACAGGGGGAGCTCCGAGCAGTACTTC. Amino acid sequence: CASSTRDRGSSEQYF. This chain links TRBV13 with TRBJ2-7; 11 bases map to TRBD1. The V gene's germline CDR1 is PRHDT and CDR2 FYEKMQ (reference sequence). This CDR3 contains 15 residues. The ends lost 5 bases at V and 6 bases at J; junction bases unmatched: 9. The whole variable domain, remainder taken from reference TRBV13 and TRBJ2-7, is AAGVIQSPRHLIKEKRETATLKCYPIPRHDTVYWYQQGPGQDPQFLISFYEKMQSDKGSIPDRFSAQQFSDYHSELNMSSLELGDSALYFCASSTRDRGSSEQYFGPGTRLTVT.

Written as DNA, the CDR3 is TGTGCCAGCAGTTACGAAGTCTTTCAGCCCCAGCATTTT. Translation gives CASSYEVFQPQHF. The chain couples TRBV6-2 or TRBV6-3 to TRBJ1-5; no definite D call. CDR3 length: 13 residues. Trimming cost V 2 bases and J 6 bases, with 8 bases left between them. Germline CDR1 reads MNHEY; CDR2 reads SVGEGT.

Many counts were recorded for this clonotype. The chain links TRBV7-8 to TRBJ2-1, with a possible D match to TRBD2 (6 bases). The V gene's germline CDR1 is SGHVS and CDR2 FQNEAQ. The CDR3 is 15 amino acids. V lost 4 bases and J 4 bases, leaving 14 bases between the germline ends. The CDR3 here is CASSSRDSEYNEQFF. DNA for the CDR3: TGTGCCAGCAGCTCCCGGGACTCAGAGTACAATGAGCAGTTCTTC.

V is TRBV27 and J is TRBJ2-5; the D gene could be TRBD1 or TRBD2 (6 bases each). The CDR3 sequence is 13 residues long. Germline CDR1 reads MNHEY; CDR2 reads SMNVEV (reference sequence). The V end lost 3 bases, the J end lost 5 bases, and 10 bases lay between the germline ends. The CDR3 nucleotides are TGTGCCAGCAGTTTTTCGGGGGCCGAGACCCAGTACTTC. It yields the protein CASSFSGAETQYF.

Comments on this clonotype: It may be a read error: a sequence one base away is much more abundant. The CDR3 DNA sequence: TGTGCCAGCAGCTTAGGACAGAACTACAATGAGCAGCTCTTC. This sequence encodes CASSLGQNYNEQLF. The chain links TRBV7-6 to TRBJ2-1; D is possibly TRBD1 (5 bases). The CDR3 runs 14 residues. Germline V gene sequence: CDR1 SGHVS, CDR2 FNYEAQ.

This clonotype was seen a few times. In DNA form, the CDR3 reads TGTGCCAGTAAAGCCCACCCCCGGACAGGTGACACTGAAGCTTTCTTT. Protein product: CASKAHPRTGDTEAFF. The chain is built from TRBV19 and TRBJ1-1, with 7 bases fitting TRBD1. Germline values: CDR1 LNHDA, CDR2 SQIVND (reference sequence). V trimming: 7 bases; J trimming: 3 bases; junction bases outside the gene matches: 14. The CDR3 is made up of 16 amino acids.

The V call is TRBV6-6, the J call TRBJ1-4; D is perhaps TRBD1 (5 bases). With 6 bases removed from V and 5 bases from J, the gap between germline ends came to 13 bases. This CDR3 has 14 residues. From germline, CDR1 is MNHNY and CDR2 SVGAGI (reference sequence). For the CDR3, the DNA is TGTGCCAGCAGATTGACAGTCAAGAATGAAAAACTGTTTTTT. Translation: CASRLTVKNEKLFF.

The rearrangement joins TRBV28 to TRBJ1-4; TRBD1 aligns across 9 bases. CDR3 size: 15 residues. Germline CDR1 is MDHEN and CDR2 is SYDVKM. Trimming at V came to 2 bases and at J to 8 bases, leaving 6 bases not matched to a gene. The CDR3 is CASSLIRDREEKLFF. For the CDR3, the DNA is TGTGCCAGCAGTTTAATCCGGGACAGGGAAGAAAAACTGTTTTTT. Full variable domain (rest looked up from reference TRBV28 and TRBJ1-4): DVKVTQSSRYLVKRTGEKVFLECVQDMDHENMFWYRQDPGLGLRLIYFSYDVKMKEKGDIPEGYSVSREKKERFSLILESASTNQTSMYLCASSLIRDREEKLFFGSGTQLSVL.

This clonotype has just a few counts. This chain links TRBV5-6 with TRBJ2-3, with 9 positions matching TRBD1. The CDR3 is made up of 13 amino acids. After removal of 0 bases from V and 12 bases from J, the junction contained 5 bases not matched to a gene. The germline V gene encodes CDR1 SGHDT and CDR2 YYEEEE. The CDR3 nucleotides are TGTGCCAGCAGCTTGGGTGGGGACAGGGCACAGTATTTT. Its protein is CASSLGGDRAQYF.

In DNA, the CDR3 is TGTGCCAGTATGGGGCTCACATCGCCGTCCTACAATGAGCAGTTCTTC. It translates to CASMGLTSPSYNEQFF. The chain employs TRBV19 and TRBJ2-1; a weak D match, TRBD1 (5 bases). Germline V lookup: CDR1 LNHDA, CDR2 SQIVND (reference sequence). V was pared by 7 bases and J by 1 base, with 17 bases between. The CDR3 has 16 amino acids.

The rearrangement joins TRBV7-4 to TRBJ2-1, with a tentative D call TRBD1 (5 bases). Trimming cost V 1 base and J 2 bases, with 18 bases left between them. CDR3 length equals 18 residues. The germline CDR1 and CDR2 sequences are SGHVT and SQSDAQ. The CDR3 nucleotides read TGTGCCAGCAGCTTAGAACTAAGTAGGGGCGTCACCTACAATGAGCAGTTCTTC. Translation gives CASSLELSRGVTYNEQFF.

A few counts support this clonotype. The chain couples TRBV2 to TRBJ2-3; TRBD2 aligns across 12 bases. The length of the CDR3 is 18 residues. With V trimmed by 6 bases and J by 1 base, 11 bases remained unmatched. CDR1 is SNHLY, CDR2 FYNNEI, per germline. The CDR3 bases are TGTGCCAGCAGGGGCCGGCTAGCGGGGGGGTTGGGCACAGATACGCAGTATTTT. It specifies CASRGRLAGGLGTDTQYF.

The rearrangement links TRBV12-3 or TRBV12-4 to TRBJ2-7; unclear D gene. This CDR3 comprises 13 residues. V lost 5 bases to trimming and J lost 0 bases, with 8 bases between them. CDR3: CASSPSNSYEQYF. The DNA for the CDR3 is TGTGCCAGCAGTCCCTCCAACTCCTACGAGCAGTACTTC.

This clonotype was seen ten or more times. The V call is TRBV7-6, the J call TRBJ2-1; TRBD2 is a possible D gene (6 bases). Germline CDR1 and CDR2: SGHVS and FNYEAQ. V lost 0 bases to trimming and J lost 7 bases, with 13 bases between them. This CDR3 contains 15 residues. CDR3 in DNA: TGTGCCAGCAGCTTAGCGGGACTCCCCGGGAATGAGCAGTTCTTC. Residues: CASSLAGLPGNEQFF.

J is TRBJ2-6 and V is TRBV9, with D unclear. The CDR3 is 19 amino acids. Germline CDR1 SGDLS, CDR2 YYNGEE. Trimming cost V 0 bases and J 0 bases, with 16 bases left between them. CDR3 amino acids: CASSVGSSLTSSGANVLTF. The DNA for the CDR3 is TGTGCCAGCAGCGTAGGATCCTCTCTGACCAGCTCTGGGGCCAACGTCCTGACTTTC.

This clonotype was seen a few times. This sequence joins TRBV7-2 and TRBJ2-3; 8 bases match TRBD2. V trimming: 5 bases; J trimming: 4 bases; junction bases outside the gene matches: 8. CDR1 and CDR2 (germline): SGHTA, FQGNSA. CDR3 length: 15 residues. The CDR3 nucleotides read TGTGCCAGCAGCACCGTCGGGGGGGCTTCAGATACGCAGTATTTT. Its protein product is CASSTVGGASDTQYF. The variable domain in full, with the rest retrieved from reference TRBV7-2 and TRBJ2-3, is GAGVSQSPSNKVTEKGKDVELRCDPISGHTALYWYRQSLGQGLEFLIYFQGNSAPDKSGLPSDRFSAERTGGSVSTLTIQRTQQEDSAVYLCASSTVGGASDTQYFGPGTRLTVL.

The genes are TRBV4-1 and TRBJ1-3; D is perhaps TRBD1 (6 bases). V was cut by 0 bases and J by 2 bases, with 17 bases left in between. The germline gives CDR1 MGHRA, CDR2 YSYEKL. This CDR3 has 18 residues. CDR3 nucleotides: TGCGCCAGCAGCCAAGACTGGGGCAGGGGAGGACCTGGAAACACCATATATTTT. It encodes CASSQDWGRGGPGNTIYF.

This clonotype was observed a few times. The chain is built from TRBV7-3 and TRBJ2-1, with 10 bases fitting TRBD1. V gave up 1 base and J gave up 4 bases; unmatched junction bases: 7. The germline CDR1 and CDR2 sequences are SGHTA and FQGTGA. The CDR3 totals 17 residues. This CDR3 is CASSLMGGDRGYNEQFF. CDR3 sequence (DNA): TGTGCCAGCAGCTTAATGGGAGGGGACAGGGGTTACAATGAGCAGTTCTTC.

A single count supports this clonotype. This rearrangement joins TRBV24-1 to TRBJ1-3, with TRBD1 matching 8 bases. Germline loops: CDR1 KGHDR, CDR2 SFDVKD. The J segment lost 0 bases and the V segment lost 12 bases, leaving 15 bases of the junction unmatched. CDR3 length: 17 amino acids. The CDR3 protein is CAPRKRGTGLSGNTIYF. DNA for the CDR3: TGTGCCCCAAGAAAAAGAGGGACAGGACTCTCTGGAAACACCATATATTTT.

V is TRBV28 and J is TRBJ2-5; TRBD2 agrees at 11 bases. The V gene end was trimmed by 6 bases and the J gene end by 5 bases; junction bases not matched to a gene: 8. Germline CDR1 and CDR2: MDHEN and SYDVKM. The CDR3 extends over 15 amino acids. The CDR3 sequence is CASSVLAGGPETQYF. DNA for the CDR3: TGTGCCAGCAGCGTCCTAGCGGGGGGCCCGGAGACCCAGTACTTC.